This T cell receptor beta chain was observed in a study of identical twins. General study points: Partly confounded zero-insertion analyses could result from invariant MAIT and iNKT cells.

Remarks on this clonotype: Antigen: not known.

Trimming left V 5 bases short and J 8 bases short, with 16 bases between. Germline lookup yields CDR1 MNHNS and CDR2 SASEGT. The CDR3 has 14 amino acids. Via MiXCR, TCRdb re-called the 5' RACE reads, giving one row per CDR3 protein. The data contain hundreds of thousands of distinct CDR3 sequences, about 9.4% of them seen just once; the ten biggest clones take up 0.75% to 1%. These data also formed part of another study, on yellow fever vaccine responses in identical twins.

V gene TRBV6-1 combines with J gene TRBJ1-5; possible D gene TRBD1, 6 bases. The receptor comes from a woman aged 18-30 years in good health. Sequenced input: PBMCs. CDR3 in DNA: TGTGCCAGCAGTCTCATTGGGGGGCGGGAGCCCCAGCATTTT. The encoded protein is CASSLIGGREPQHF.